Shown below are 3 T cell receptor beta chains from a single sample sequenced in a study of T cell repertoires in cytomegalovirus infection (dated by TCRdb to between 2018 and 2021). Sequencing took place on an Illumina HiSeq 1500. TCRdb reworked the public reads: Q25 trimming with fastp, MiXCR clone assembly, productive beta chains retained. A single entry per CDR3 protein holds the most common genes and DNA from its merged rows. In all, the sample holds some 900,000 distinct CDR3 sequences, and approximately 32% of those were seen once. Roughly 12% of the sample comes from the top ten. The treatment or condition label for this specimen denotes: in vitro stimulation with specific CMV peptide epitopes to enrich CMV-specific T cells. These receptors lack a known antigen. Sequences were derived from cultured CD8+ T cells from PBMCs, sampled from culture after CMV antigen stimulation. The source of these receptors is a human donor in good health (CMV status not recorded). Some clones in this sample may be carry-over from other donors' samples.

This clonotype came up many times. V and J are TRBV7-8 and TRBJ1-5; perhaps TRBD1 as D (5 bases). This CDR3 comprises 16 residues. Germline V gives CDR1 SGHVS, CDR2 FQNEAQ. Deletions cut 5 bases from V and 2 bases from J, with 16 bases between. The CDR3 DNA is TGTGCCAGCAGCCCCCCCGGGGCTATGGGCAATCAGCCCCAGCATTTT. Residues: CASSPPGAMGNQPQHF.

The CDR3 DNA follows: TGTGCCAGCAGTTTGCGCAGGGGAATAGGAATAGAGACCCAGTACTTC. Translating gives CASSLRRGIGIETQYF. This sequence joins TRBV27 and TRBJ2-5; tentatively, D is TRBD1 (6 bases). The V gene's germline CDR1 is MNHEY and CDR2 SMNVEV (reference sequence). The CDR3 loop spans 16 amino acids. V lost 3 bases, J lost 4 bases, and 18 bases lay in between.

On this clonotype itself: One junction end disagrees with the germline gene, perhaps due to a read error. The CDR3 nucleotides read TGTGTCAGCAGTGAAGAAAGGGCTAGTAATGAAAAACTGTTTTTT. Encoded protein: CVSSEERASNEKLFF. This chain connects TRBV6-1 to TRBJ1-4; the D is unclear. Per germline, CDR1 MNHNS and CDR2 SASEGT. This CDR3 is 15 amino acids long.